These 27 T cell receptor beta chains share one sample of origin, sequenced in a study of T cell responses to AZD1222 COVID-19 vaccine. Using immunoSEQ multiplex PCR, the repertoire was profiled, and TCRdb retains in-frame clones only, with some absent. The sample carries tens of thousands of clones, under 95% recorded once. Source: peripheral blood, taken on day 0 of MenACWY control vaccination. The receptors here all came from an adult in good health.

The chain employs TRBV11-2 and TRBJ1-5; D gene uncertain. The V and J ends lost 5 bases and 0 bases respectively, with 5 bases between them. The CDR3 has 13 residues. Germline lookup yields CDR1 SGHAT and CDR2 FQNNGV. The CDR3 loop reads CASSRYSNQPQHF. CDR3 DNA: TGTGCCAGCAGCCGTTATAGCAATCAGCCCCAGCATTTT.

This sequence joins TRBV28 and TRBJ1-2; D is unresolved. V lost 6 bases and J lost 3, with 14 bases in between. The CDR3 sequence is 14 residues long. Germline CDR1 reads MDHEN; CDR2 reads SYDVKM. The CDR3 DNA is TGTGCCAGCAGCAGCTCAGCCATCTACTATGGCTACACCTTC. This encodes CASSSSAIYYGYTF.

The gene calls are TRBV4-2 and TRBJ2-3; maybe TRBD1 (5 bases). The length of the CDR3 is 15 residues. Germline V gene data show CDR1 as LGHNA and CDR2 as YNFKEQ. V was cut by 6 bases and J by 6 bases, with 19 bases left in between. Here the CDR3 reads CASRFTAQGKDTQYF. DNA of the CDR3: TGTGCCAGCAGATTCACGGCCCAGGGTAAGGATACGCAGTATTTT.

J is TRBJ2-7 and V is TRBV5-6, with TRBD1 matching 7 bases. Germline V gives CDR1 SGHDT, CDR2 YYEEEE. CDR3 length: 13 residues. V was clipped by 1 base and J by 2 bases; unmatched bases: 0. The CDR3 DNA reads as TGTGCCAGCAGCTTGCAGGGGGCCTACGAGCAGTACTTC. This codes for CASSLQGAYEQYF.

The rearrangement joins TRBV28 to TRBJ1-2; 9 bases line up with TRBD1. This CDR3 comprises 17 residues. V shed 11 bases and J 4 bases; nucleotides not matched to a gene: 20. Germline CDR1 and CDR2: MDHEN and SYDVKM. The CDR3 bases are TGTGCCGCACAGGGGGCCTCAAGCGGGCGCTACTCCTATGGCTACACCTTC. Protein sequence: CAAQGASSGRYSYGYTF.

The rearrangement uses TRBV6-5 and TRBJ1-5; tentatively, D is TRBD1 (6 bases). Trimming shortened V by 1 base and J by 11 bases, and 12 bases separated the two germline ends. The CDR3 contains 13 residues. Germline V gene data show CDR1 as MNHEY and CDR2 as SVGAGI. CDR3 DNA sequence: TGTGCCAGCAGTTACTATAAAGGGGGAGCCCAGCATTTT. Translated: CASSYYKGGAQHF.

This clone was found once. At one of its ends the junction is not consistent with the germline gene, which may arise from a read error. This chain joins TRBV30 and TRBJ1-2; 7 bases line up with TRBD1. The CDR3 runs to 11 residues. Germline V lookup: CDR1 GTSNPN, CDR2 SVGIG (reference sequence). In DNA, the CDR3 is TGCGCCGGGACAGCTTACTATGGCTACACCTTC. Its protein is CAGTAYYGYTF.

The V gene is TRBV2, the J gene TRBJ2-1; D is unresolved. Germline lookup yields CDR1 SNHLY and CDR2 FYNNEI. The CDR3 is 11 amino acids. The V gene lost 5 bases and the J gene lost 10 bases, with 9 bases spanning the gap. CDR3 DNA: TGTGCCAGCAGTCCCCTACTAGAGCAGTTCTTC. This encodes CASSPLLEQFF.

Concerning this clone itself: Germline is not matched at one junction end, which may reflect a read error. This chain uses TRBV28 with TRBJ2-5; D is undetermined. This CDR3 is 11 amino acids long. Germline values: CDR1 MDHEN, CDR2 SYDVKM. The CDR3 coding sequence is TGTGCCACCCAATCAACTGAGATCCAGTACTTC. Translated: CATQSTEIQYF.

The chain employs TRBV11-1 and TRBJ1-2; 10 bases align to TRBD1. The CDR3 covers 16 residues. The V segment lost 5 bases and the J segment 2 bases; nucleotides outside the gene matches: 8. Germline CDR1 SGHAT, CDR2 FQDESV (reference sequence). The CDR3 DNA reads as TGTGCCAGCAGCCCGACCGCGGACAGGGGGAACTATGGCTACACCTTC. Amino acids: CASSPTADRGNYGYTF.

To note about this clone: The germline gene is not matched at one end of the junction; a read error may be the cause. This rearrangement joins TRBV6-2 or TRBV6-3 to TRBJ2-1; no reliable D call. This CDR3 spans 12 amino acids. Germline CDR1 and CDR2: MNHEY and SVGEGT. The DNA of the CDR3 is TGTGCCAGCAGTTGGAAATACAATGCGCAGTTCTTC. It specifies CASSWKYNAQFF.

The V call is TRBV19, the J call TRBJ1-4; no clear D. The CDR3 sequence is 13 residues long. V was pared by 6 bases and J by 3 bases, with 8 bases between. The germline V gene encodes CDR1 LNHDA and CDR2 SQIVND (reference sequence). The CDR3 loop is CASSFRPNEKLFF. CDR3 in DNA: TGTGCCAGTAGCTTCCGGCCTAATGAAAAACTGTTTTTT.

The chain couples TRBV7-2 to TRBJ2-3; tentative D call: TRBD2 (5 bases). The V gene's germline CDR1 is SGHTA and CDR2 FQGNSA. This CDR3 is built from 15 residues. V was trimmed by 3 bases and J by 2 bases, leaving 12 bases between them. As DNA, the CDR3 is TGTGCCAGCAGCTTTACCGAGCGGACCACAGATACGCAGTATTTT. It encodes CASSFTERTTDTQYF.

As DNA, the CDR3 is TGTGCCAGCAGTTTATCTTGGGGCAATGAGCAGTTCTTC. It is translated as CASSLSWGNEQFF. This chain connects TRBV27 to TRBJ2-1; no firm D call. The length of the CDR3 is 13 residues. V dropped 0 bases and J dropped 6 bases, with 6 bases sitting between them. Germline V gene lookup returns CDR1 MNHEY and CDR2 SMNVEV (reference sequence).

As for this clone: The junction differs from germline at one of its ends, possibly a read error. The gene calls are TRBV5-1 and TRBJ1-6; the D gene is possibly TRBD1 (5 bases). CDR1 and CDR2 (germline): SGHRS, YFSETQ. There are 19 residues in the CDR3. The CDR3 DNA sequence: TGCGCCCGCAGCGGGGGGGGTGGCCCCCCAGGCTCCTATAATTCACCCCTCCACTTT. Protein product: CARSGGGGPPGSYNSPLHF.

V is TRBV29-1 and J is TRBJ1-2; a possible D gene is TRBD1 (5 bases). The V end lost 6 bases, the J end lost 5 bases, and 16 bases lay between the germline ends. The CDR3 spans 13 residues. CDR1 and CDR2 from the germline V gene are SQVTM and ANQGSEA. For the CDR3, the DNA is TGCAGCGTGAGGACCGCGAGGGGATATGGCTACACCTTC. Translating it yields CSVRTARGYGYTF.

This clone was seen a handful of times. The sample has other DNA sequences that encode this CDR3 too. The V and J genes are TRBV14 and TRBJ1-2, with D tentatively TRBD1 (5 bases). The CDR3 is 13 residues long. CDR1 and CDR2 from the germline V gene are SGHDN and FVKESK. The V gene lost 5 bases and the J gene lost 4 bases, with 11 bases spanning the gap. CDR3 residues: CASSDRGSYGYTF. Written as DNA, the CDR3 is TGTGCCAGCAGCGACCGGGGGAGCTATGGCTACACCTTC. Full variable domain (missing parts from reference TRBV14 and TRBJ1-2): EAGVTQFPSHSVIEKGQTVTLRCDPISGHDNLYWYRRVMGKEIKFLLHFVKESKQDESGMPNNRFLAERTGGTYSTLKVQPAELEDSGVYFCASSDRGSYGYTFGSGTRLTVV.

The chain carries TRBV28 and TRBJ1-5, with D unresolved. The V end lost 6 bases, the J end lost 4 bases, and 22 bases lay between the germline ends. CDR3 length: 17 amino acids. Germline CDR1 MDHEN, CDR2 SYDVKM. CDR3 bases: TGTGCCAGCAGCCATGACCCCACCCAAGGGTTTAATCAGCCCCAGCATTTT. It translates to CASSHDPTQGFNQPQHF. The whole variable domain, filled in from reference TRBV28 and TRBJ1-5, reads DVKVTQSSRYLVKRTGEKVFLECVQDMDHENMFWYRQDPGLGLRLIYFSYDVKMKEKGDIPEGYSVSREKKERFSLILESASTNQTSMYLCASSHDPTQGFNQPQHFGDGTRLSIL.

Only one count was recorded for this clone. The CDR3 DNA reads as TGTGCCATCAGTCCGGGGGCCACAGAGACCCAGTACTTC. Protein product: CAISPGATETQYF. This chain links TRBV10-3 with TRBJ2-5; D possibly uses TRBD1 or TRBD2 (6 bases each). Germline V lookup: CDR1 ENHRY, CDR2 SYGVKD. This CDR3 spans 13 amino acids. V lost 5 bases and J lost 4, with 11 bases in between.

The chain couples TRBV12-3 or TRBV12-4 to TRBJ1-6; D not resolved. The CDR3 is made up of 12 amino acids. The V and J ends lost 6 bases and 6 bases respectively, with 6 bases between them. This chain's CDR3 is CASSLTNSPLHF. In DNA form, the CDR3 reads TGTGCCAGCAGCCTAACTAATTCACCCCTCCACTTT.

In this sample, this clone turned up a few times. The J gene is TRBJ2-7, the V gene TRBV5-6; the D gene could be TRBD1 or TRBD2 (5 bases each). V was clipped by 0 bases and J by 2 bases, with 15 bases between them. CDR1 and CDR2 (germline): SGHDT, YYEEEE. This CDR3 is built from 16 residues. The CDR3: CASSLGRERDPYEQYF. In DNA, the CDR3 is TGTGCCAGCAGCTTGGGGCGCGAGAGGGACCCCTACGAGCAGTACTTC.

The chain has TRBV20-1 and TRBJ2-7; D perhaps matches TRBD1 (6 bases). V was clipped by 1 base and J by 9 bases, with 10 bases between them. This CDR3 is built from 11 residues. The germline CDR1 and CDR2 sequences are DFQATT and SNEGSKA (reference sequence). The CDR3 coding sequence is TGCAGTGCTAGAGCGACAGGCTGGCAGTACTTC. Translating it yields CSARATGWQYF.

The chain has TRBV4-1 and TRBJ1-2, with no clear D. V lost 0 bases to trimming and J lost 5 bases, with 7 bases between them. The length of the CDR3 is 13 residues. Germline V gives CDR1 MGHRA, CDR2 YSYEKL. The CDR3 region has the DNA TGCGCCAGCAGCCAAGACAACGGGTATGGCTACACCTTC. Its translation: CASSQDNGYGYTF.

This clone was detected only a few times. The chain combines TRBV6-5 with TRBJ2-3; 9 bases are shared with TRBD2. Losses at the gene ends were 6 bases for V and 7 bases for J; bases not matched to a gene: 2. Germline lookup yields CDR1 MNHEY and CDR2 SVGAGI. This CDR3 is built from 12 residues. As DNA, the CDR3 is TGTGCCAGCAGGCTAGCGGGATATACGCAGTATTTT. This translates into CASRLAGYTQYF.

In DNA, the CDR3 is TGTGCCAGCAGTCCTACTAGAAATGAGCAGTTCTTC. Translation gives CASSPTRNEQFF. The V call is TRBV7-9, the J call TRBJ2-1; a possible D gene is TRBD2 (5 bases). This CDR3 region has 12 residues. CDR1 is SEHNR and CDR2 is FQNEAQ in the germline V gene (reference sequence). The V and J ends lost 6 bases and 7 bases respectively, with 10 bases between them.

This CDR3 reads CASSRNIQESYTF. In DNA, the CDR3 is TGCGCCAGCAGCCGAAATATACAGGAGAGCTACACCTTC. This sequence joins TRBV5-1 and TRBJ1-2; tentative D call: TRBD1 (5 bases). V was pared by 4 bases and J by 9 bases, with 16 bases between. CDR3 length: 13 amino acids. Germline values: CDR1 SGHRS, CDR2 YFSETQ.

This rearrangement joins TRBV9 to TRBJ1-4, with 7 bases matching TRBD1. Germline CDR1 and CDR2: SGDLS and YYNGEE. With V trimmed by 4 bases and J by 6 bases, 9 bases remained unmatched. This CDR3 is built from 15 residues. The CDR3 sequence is CASSLYGTADEKLFF. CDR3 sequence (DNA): TGTGCCAGCAGCCTCTACGGGACAGCAGATGAAAAACTGTTTTTT.